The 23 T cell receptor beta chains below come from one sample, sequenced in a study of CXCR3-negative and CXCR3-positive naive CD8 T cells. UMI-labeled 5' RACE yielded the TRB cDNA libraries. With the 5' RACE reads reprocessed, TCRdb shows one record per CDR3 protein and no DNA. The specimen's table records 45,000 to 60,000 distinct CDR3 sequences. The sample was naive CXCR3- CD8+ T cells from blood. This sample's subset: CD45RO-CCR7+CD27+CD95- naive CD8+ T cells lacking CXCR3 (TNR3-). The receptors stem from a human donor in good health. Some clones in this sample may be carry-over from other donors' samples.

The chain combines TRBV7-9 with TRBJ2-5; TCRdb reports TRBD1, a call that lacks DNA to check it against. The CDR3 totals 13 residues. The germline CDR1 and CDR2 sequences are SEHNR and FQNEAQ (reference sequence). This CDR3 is CASSMTGFETQYF.

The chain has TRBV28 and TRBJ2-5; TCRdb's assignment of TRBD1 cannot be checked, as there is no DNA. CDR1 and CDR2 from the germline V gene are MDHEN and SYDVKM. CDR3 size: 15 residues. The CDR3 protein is CASSLGGGPGGTQYF.

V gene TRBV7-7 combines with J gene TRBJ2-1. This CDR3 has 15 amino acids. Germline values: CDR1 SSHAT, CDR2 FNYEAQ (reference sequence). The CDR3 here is CASSLIGASYNEQFF.

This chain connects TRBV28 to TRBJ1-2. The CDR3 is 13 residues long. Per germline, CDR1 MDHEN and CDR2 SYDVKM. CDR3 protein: CASTYISNYGYTF.

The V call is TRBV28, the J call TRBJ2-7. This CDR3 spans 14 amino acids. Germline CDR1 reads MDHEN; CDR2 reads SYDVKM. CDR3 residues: CASSLWRGTYEQYF.

Here the CDR3 reads CASSPRGDNEQFF. The gene calls are TRBV28 and TRBJ2-1; TCRdb's D call of TRBD1 is untestable without DNA. The length of the CDR3 is 13 residues. Germline CDR1 reads MDHEN; CDR2 reads SYDVKM.

The CDR3 sequence is CASSLGQSPTYEQYF. The chain employs TRBV7-2 and TRBJ2-7; TCRdb's D call, TRBD1, is unchecked because there is no DNA. CDR1 SGHTA and CDR2 FQGNSA come from the germline V gene. This CDR3 is built from 15 residues.

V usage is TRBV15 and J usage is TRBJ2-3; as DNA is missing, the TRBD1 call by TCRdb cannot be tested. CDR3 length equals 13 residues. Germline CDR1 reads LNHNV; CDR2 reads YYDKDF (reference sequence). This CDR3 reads CATSNRGVDTQYF.

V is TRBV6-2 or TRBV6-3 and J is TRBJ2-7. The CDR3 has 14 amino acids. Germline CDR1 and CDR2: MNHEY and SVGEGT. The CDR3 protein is CASLSRTDLYEQYF.

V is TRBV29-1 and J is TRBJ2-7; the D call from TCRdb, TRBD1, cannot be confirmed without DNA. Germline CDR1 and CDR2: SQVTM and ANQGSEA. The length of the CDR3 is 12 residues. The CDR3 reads CSVQAGSYEQYF.

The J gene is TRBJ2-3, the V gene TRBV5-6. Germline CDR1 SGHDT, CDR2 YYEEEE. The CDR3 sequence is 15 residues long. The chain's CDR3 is CASSLGERYTDTQYF.

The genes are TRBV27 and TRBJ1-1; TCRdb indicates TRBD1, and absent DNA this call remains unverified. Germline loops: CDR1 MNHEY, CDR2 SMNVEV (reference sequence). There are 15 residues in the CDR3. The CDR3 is CASRLRTGLNTEAFF.

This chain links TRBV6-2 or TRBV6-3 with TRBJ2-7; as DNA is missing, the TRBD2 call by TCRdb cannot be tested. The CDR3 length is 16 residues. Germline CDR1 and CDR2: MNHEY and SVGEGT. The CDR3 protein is CASSYSIRRATYEQYF.

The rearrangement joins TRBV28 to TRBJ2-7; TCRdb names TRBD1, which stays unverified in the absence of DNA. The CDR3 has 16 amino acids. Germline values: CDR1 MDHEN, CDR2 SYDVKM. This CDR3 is CASSSPRWTDSYEQYF.

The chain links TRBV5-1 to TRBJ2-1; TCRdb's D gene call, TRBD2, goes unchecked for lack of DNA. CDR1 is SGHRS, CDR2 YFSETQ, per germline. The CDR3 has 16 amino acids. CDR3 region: CASSLAGLADYNEQFF.

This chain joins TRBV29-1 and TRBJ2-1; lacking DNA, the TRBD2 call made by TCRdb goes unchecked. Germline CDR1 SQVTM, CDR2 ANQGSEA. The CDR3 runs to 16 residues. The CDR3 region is CSVEEMGGLSYNEQFF.

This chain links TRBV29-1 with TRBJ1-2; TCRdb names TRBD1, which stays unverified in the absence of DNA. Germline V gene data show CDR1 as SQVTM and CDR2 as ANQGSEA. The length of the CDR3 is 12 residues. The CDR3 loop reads CSIPAQGTGYTF.

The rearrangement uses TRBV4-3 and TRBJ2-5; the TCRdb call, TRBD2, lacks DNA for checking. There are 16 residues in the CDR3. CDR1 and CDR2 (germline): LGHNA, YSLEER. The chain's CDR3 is CASSQDWAASGAPQYF.

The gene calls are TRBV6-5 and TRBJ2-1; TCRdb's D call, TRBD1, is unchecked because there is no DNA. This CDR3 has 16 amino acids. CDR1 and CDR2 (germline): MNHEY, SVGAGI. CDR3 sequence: CASSYKGQGPYNEQFF.

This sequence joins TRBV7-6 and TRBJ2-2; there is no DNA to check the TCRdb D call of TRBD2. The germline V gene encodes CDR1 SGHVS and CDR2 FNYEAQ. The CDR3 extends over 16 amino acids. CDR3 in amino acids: CASSLWGTMNTGELFF.

The CDR3 loop reads CASTGGPYEQYF. V and J are TRBV6-6 and TRBJ2-7; absent DNA, TCRdb's TRBD2 call cannot be checked. The V gene's germline CDR1 is MNHNY and CDR2 SVGAGI (reference sequence). The length of the CDR3 is 12 residues.

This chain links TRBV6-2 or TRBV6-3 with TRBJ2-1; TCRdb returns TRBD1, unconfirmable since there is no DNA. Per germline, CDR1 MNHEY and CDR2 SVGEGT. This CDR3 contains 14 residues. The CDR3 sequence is CASSRQGEHNEQFF.

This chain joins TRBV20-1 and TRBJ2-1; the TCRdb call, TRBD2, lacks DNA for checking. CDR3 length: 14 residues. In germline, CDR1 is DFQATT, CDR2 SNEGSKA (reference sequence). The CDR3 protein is CSATPGLGNNEQFF.